Reported below is one T cell receptor beta chain. Its antigen remains unknown. These data come from a study of T cell responses to AZD1222 COVID-19 vaccine. The CDR3 runs 14 residues. V shed 4 bases and J 5 bases; nucleotides not matched to a gene: 9. Germline values: CDR1 SGHRS, CDR2 YFSETQ. Points from the study as a whole: The peak T cell response came first, and repertoires were sampled only after it.

Profiled with immunoSEQ multiplex PCR; TCRdb holds only in-frame clones, not every one. The data contain over 100,000 clones, around 90% of them seen just once; the ten biggest clones take up 6.3%. The source is an adult in good health. This chain uses TRBV5-1 with TRBJ2-7, with 7 bases aligning to TRBD1. Sequenced here: peripheral blood, sampled on day 0 of AZD1222 vaccination. This chain's CDR3 is CASSQGQVVHEQYF. DNA for the CDR3: TGCGCCAGCAGCCAAGGACAGGTGGTCCACGAGCAGTACTTC.